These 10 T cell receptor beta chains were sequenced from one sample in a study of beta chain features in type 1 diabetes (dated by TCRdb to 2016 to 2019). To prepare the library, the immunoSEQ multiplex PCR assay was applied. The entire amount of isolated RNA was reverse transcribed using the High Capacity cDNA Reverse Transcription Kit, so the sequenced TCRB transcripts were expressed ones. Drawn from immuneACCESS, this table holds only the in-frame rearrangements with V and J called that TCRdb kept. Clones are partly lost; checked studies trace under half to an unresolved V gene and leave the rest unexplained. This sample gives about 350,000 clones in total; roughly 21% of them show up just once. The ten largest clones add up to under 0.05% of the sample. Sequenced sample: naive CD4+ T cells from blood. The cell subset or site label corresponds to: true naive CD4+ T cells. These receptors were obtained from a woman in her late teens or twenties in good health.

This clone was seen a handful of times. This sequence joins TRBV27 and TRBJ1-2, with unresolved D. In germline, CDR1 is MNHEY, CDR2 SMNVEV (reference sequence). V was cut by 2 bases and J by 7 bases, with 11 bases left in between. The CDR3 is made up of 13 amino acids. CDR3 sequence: CASSLEVPGGYTF. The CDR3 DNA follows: TGTGCCAGCAGTTTAGAAGTACCCGGTGGCTACACCTTC.

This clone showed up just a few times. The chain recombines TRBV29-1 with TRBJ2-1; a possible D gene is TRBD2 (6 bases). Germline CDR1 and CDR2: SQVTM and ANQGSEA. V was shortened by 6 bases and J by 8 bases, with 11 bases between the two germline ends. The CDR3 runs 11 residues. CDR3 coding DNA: TGCAGCGTACGCCGGGACTATGAGCAGTTCTTC. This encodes CSVRRDYEQFF.

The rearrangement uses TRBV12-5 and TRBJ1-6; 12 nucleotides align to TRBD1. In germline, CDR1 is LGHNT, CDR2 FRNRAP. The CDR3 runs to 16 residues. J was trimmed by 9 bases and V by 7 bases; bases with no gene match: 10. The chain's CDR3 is CASVPSGTGGGSPLHF. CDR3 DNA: TGTGCTAGTGTCCCCTCCGGGACAGGGGGCGGTTCACCCCTCCACTTT.

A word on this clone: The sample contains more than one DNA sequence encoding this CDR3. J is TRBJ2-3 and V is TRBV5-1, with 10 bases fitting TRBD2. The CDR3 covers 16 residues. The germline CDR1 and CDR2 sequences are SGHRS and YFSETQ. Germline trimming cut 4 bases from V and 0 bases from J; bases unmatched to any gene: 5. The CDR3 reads CASSVRLAGSTDTQYF. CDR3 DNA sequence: TGCGCCAGCAGCGTACGACTAGCGGGCAGCACAGATACGCAGTATTTT.

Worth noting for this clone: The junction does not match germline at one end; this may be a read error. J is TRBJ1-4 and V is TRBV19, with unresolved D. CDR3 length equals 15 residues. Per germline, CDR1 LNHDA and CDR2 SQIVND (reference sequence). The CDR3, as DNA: TGTGCCAGTAGTATAAACCTCCGAACCTCCCTATTTCGAATTTTT. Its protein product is CASSINLRTSLFRIF.

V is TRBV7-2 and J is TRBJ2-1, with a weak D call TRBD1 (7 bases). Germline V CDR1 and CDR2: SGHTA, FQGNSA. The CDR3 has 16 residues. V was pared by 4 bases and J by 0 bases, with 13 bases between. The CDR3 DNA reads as TGTGCCAGCAGCTCCCGACAGGGAGGCTCCTACAATGAGCAGTTCTTC. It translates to CASSSRQGGSYNEQFF.

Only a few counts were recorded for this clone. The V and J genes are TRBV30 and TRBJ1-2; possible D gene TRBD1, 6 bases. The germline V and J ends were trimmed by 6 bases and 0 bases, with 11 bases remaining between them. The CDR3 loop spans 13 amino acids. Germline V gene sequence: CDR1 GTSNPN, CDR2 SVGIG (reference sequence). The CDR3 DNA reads TGTGCCTGTACAGGGCCAACTAACTATGGCTACACCTTC. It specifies CACTGPTNYGYTF.

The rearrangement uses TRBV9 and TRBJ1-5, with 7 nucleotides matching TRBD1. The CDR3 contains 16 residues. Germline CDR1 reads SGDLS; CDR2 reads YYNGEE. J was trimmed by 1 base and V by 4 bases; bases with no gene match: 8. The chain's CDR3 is CASSPGTDLSNQPQHF. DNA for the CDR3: TGTGCCAGCAGCCCCGGGACAGACCTAAGCAATCAGCCCCAGCATTTT.

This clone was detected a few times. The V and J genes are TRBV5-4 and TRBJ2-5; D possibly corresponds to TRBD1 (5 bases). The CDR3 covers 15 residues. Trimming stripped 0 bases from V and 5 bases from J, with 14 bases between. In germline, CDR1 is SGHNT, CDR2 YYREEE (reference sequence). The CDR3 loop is CASSLAAGQYETQYF. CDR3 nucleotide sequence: TGTGCCAGCAGCTTGGCAGCAGGGCAGTATGAGACCCAGTACTTC.

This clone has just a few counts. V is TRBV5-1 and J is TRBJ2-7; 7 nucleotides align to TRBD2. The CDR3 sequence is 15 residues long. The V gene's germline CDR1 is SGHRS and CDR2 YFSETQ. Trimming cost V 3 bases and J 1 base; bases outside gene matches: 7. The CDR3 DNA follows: TGCGCCAGCAGCTCAGCTAGCGGTGCTTCCTACGAGCAGTACTTC. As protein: CASSSASGASYEQYF.